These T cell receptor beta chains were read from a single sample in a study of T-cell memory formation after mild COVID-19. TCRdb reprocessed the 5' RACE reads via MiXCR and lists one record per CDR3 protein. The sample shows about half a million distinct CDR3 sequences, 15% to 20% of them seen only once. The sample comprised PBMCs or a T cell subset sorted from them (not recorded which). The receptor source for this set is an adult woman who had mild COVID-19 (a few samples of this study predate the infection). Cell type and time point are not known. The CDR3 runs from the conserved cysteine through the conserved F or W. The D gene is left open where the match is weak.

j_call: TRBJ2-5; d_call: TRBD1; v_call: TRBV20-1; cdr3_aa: CSASRDRGRETQYF
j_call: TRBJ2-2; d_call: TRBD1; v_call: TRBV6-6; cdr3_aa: CASSYSDRGRRTGELFF
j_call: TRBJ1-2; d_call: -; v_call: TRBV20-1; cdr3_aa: CSGYRSYGYTF
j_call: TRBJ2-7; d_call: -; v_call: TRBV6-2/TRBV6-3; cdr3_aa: CASSYSGHPYEQYF
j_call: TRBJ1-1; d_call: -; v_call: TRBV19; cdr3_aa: CASSQGGVSTEAFF
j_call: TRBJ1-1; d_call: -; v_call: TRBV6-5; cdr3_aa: CASGRGGTKGNSEAFF
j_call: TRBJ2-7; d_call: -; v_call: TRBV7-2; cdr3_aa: CASSLGPPGLRTSEQYF
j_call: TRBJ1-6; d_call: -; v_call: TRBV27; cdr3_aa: CASSMGPQGDSPLHF
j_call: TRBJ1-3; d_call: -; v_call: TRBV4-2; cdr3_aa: CASSQSFQGRSSGNTIYF
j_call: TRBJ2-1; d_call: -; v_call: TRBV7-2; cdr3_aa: CASSSSGTTRNEQFF
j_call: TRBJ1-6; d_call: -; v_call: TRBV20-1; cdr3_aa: CSARTGTGNSPLHF
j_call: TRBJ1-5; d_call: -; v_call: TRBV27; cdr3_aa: CASSLSLGGQPQHF
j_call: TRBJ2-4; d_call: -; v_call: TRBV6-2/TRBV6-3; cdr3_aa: CASSLIQAKQIQYF
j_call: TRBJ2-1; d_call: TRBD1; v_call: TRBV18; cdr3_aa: CASSPRTGTREQFF
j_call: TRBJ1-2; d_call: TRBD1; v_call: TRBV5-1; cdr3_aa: CASSLTGGADYGYTF
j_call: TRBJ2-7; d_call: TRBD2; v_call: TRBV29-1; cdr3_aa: CSVVGNRRGAYEQYF
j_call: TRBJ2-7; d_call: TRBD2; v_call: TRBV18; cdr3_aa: CASSPNLAGTYEQYF
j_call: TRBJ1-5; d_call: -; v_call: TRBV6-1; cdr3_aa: CASRPRGHDSGQPQHF
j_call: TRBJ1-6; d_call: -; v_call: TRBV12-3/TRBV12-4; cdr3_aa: CASSKAGMGPLHF
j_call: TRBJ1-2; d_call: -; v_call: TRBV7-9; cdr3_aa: CASRPRDPRQGYTF
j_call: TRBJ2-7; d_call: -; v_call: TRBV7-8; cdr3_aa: CASSFKGAYEQYF
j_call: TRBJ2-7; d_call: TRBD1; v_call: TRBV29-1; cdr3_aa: CSVVRQGSSYEQYF
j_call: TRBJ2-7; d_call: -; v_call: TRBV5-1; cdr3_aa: CASSLDPYSSYEQYF
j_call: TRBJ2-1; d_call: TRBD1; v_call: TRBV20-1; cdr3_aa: CSASGQGGYNEQFF
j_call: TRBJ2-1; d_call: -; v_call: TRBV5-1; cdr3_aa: CASSLAETPYNNEQFF
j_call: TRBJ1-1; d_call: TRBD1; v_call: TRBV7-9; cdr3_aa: CASSLHEGAPNTEAFF
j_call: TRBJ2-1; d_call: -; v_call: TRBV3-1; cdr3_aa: CASSRQTAYNEQFF
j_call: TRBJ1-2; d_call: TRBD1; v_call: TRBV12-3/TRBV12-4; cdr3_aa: CASSPQGQGSFEYGYTF
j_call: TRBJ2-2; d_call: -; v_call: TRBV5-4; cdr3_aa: CASRLTSSGANTGELFF
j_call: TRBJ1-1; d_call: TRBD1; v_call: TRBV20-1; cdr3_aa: CSAPLGRGLMNTEAFF
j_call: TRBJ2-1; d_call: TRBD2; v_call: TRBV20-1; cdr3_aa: CSASLAGGPNNEQFF
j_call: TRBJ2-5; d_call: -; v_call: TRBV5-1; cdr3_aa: CASSPRGDEGETQYF
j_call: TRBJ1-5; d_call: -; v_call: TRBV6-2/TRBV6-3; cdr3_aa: CASSYVNQPQHF
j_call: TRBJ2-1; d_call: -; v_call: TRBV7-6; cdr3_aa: CASSPPSSGVNEQFF
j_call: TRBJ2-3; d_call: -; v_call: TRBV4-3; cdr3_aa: CASSHGTDTQYF
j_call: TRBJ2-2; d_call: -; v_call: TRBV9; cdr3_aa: CASSPGQVNTGELFF
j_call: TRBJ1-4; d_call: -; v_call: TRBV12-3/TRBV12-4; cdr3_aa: CASSFGIMDEKLFF
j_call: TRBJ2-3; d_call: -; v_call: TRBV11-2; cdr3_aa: CASSYSSRLVITQYF
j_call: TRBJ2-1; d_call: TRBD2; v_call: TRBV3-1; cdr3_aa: CATGTSGFHNEQFF
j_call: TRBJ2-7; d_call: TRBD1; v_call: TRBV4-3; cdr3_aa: CASSTGTGHYEQYF
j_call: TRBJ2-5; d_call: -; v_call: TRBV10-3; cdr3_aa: CAISESKGISKETQYF
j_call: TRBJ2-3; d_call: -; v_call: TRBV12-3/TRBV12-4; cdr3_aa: CASRSRLTLSTDTQYF
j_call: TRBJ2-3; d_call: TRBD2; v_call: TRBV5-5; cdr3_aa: CASSTLAVSTDTQYF
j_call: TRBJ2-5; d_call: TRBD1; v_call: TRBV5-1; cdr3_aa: CASSPRDSAVRETQYF
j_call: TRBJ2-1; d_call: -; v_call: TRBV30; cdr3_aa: CAWRVRANNEQFF